This T cell receptor beta chain was retrieved from a study of control samples from healthy donors and cancer patients. This table comes from immunoSEQ multiplex PCR, and its TCRdb copy is limited to in-frame clones, with some not included. Found here are about 190,000 clones; the top ten clones hold approximately 2.2%. The material sequenced was blood. This TCR was sampled from a woman in her thirties in good health.

The CDR3 DNA reads as TGTGCCGCAACAGCTAGCGTCTCCACCGGGGAGCTGTTTTTT. This gives the protein CAATASVSTGELFF. V and J are TRBV10-3 and TRBJ2-2; tentatively, D is TRBD2 (6 bases). Germline CDR1 is ENHRY and CDR2 is SYGVKD. V was clipped by 11 bases and J by 4 bases, with 17 bases between them. This CDR3 has 14 amino acids.